The present T cell receptor beta chain was sequenced within a study of CD8+CD57+ T cells in acquired aplastic anemia. In the study overall: 3 to 4 ug was the average amount of DNA from sorted CD4+ and CD8+ cells. The average read count for CD4+ cells in healthy donors was 10 million to 11 million.

The study profiled TCR beta VDJ and CDR3 using genomic DNA as template. In TCRdb, the reads were re-called with MiXCR into one record per CDR3 protein. Of roughly 130,000 distinct CDR3 sequences detected, over 45% appear once; the ten largest clones hold around 2.3%. Germline CDR1 reads MGHDK; CDR2 reads SYGVNS. Between the trimmed V and J ends, which lost 2 bases and 6 bases, there was a span of 11 bases. This CDR3 spans 13 amino acids. In its sample, this clonotype was seen a few times. The sequence came from a human donor in good health, serving as a control. The chain has TRBV25-1 and TRBJ2-7; D remains unclear. Sequenced sample: sorted CD4+, CD8+, or CD8+CD57+ T cells (not recorded which) from PBMCs. CDR3 bases: TGTGCCAGCAGTGAAGTAGGGCGGACCGAGCAGTACTTC. Translated: CASSEVGRTEQYF.